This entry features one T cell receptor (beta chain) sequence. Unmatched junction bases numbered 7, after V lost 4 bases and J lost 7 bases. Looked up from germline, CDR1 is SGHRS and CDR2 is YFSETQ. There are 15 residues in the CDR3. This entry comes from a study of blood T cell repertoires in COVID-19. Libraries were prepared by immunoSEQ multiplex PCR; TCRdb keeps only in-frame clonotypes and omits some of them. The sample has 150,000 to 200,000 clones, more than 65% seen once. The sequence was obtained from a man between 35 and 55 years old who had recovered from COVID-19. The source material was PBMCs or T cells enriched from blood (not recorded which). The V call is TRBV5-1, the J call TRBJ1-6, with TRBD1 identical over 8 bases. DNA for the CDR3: TGCGCCAGCAGCCCGGGACAGGTCGGGAATTCACCCCTCCACTTT. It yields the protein CASSPGQVGNSPLHF.